What follows are 28 T cell receptor beta chains derived from one specimen sequenced in a study of ipilimumab plus nivolumab after autologous stem cell transplantation. Clones were sequenced by immunoSEQ multiplex PCR, and TCRdb holds only the in-frame ones, with some missing. The sample consists of around 45,000 clones, 70% to 90% of them appearing once. The material sequenced was PBMCs, taken in a trial of ipilimumab plus nivolumab as post-transplant consolidation. These receptors originate from a male donor with multiple myeloma.

The chain links TRBV6-4 to TRBJ2-1; 7 nucleotides align to TRBD1. Trimming at V came to 5 bases and at J to 7 bases, leaving 14 bases not matched to a gene. Germline CDR1 MRHNA, CDR2 SNTAGT. The CDR3 spans 16 residues. CDR3 DNA: TGTGCCAGCAGTCCAGGGGGTACTCGGAAAGCGAATGAGCAGTTCTTC. Its protein is CASSPGGTRKANEQFF.

V gene TRBV30 combines with J gene TRBJ2-4; maybe TRBD2 (5 bases). The CDR3 consists of 13 residues. The germline V and J ends were trimmed by 4 bases and 3 bases, with 10 bases remaining between them. CDR1 is GTSNPN and CDR2 is SVGIG in the germline V gene (reference sequence). CDR3 coding DNA: TGTGCCTGGACGGCTAGCCTCAAAAACATTCAGTACTTC. This sequence encodes CAWTASLKNIQYF. Looking up the rest from reference TRBV30 and TRBJ2-4 gives the full variable domain: SQTIHQWPATLVQPVGSPLSLECTVEGTSNPNLYWYRQAAGRGLQLLFYSVGIGQISSEVPQNLSASRPQDRQFILSSKKLLLSDSGFYLCAWTASLKNIQYFGAGTRLSVL.

The chain has TRBV2 and TRBJ1-1; 8 bases line up with TRBD1. Germline assignment: CDR1 SNHLY and CDR2 FYNNEI. Trimming took 6 bases from V and 1 from J; bases not matched to a gene: 1. The CDR3 length is 13 residues. The CDR3: CASRGQENTEAFF. Written as DNA, the CDR3 is TGTGCCAGCAGGGGACAGGAGAACACTGAAGCTTTCTTT.

The chain links TRBV4-2 to TRBJ2-3; 11 bases line up with TRBD2. The CDR3 consists of 17 residues. Losses at the gene ends were 4 bases for V and 9 bases for J; bases not matched to a gene: 15. The germline CDR1 and CDR2 sequences are LGHNA and YNFKEQ. The CDR3 reads CASSPATSGGWQRTQYF. In nucleotides, the CDR3 is TGTGCCAGCAGCCCAGCAACTAGCGGGGGATGGCAAAGGACGCAGTATTTT.

This chain connects TRBV4-3 to TRBJ2-5, with D possibly being TRBD2 (7 bases). The last part of the DNA fits TRBJ2-7 better; the J call may be wrong. The V gene's germline CDR1 is LGHNA and CDR2 YSLEER. CDR3 size: 15 residues. CDR3 in DNA: TGCGCCAGCAGCCAAGAGGGGAGGGGGTACTACGAGCAGTACTTC. Its protein product is CASSQEGRGYYEQYF.

CDR3 sequence (DNA): TGTGCCTGGAGTGGGGACAAATCTCACTCCTACGAGCAGTACTTC. Translated, it gives CAWSGDKSHSYEQYF. The chain couples TRBV30 to TRBJ2-7; tentatively, D is TRBD1 (6 bases). This CDR3 is 15 amino acids long. Germline CDR1 GTSNPN, CDR2 SVGIG (reference sequence). V was cut by 1 base and J by 0 bases, with 13 bases left in between.

V usage is TRBV2 and J usage is TRBJ2-4; no clear D gene. CDR1 and CDR2 from the germline V gene are SNHLY and FYNNEI. This CDR3 is 12 amino acids long. V dropped 6 bases and J dropped 5 bases, with 8 bases sitting between them. CDR3 bases: TGTGCCAGCAGCCAGGAAGAAAACATTCAGTACTTC. Its translation is CASSQEENIQYF.

The V call is TRBV4-1, the J call TRBJ2-7; 7 nucleotides match TRBD2. The CDR3 spans 17 residues. The germline V gene encodes CDR1 MGHRA and CDR2 YSYEKL. Trimming cost V 1 base and J 5 bases; bases outside gene matches: 14. CDR3 sequence: CASSQALLGEGSNEQYF. The CDR3 bases are TGCGCCAGCAGCCAAGCACTTCTGGGGGAGGGTTCAAACGAGCAGTACTTC.

The CDR3 nucleotides are TGTGCCAGCAGTTACTCGAACACTAACTATGGCTACACCTTC. This translates into CASSYSNTNYGYTF. This rearrangement joins TRBV6-5 to TRBJ1-2; D is undetermined. V lost 0 bases and J 0 bases, leaving 5 bases between the germline ends. The CDR3 has 14 residues. Germline-derived CDR1 and CDR2 are MNHEY and SVGAGI.

V and J are TRBV27 and TRBJ2-2; tentatively, D is TRBD2 (7 bases). Germline V gene data show CDR1 as MNHEY and CDR2 as SMNVEV (reference sequence). V dropped 5 bases and J dropped 5 bases, with 18 bases sitting between them. The CDR3 runs to 16 residues. CDR3 protein: CASSRGAGGGTGELFF. The DNA for the CDR3 is TGTGCCAGCAGTCGGGGGGCTGGGGGAGGAACCGGGGAGCTGTTTTTT.

This sequence joins TRBV7-3 and TRBJ1-1; maybe TRBD1 (6 bases). Trimming pared 6 bases from V and 1 base from J, leaving 15 bases between. This CDR3 contains 15 residues. The germline CDR1 and CDR2 sequences are SGHTA and FQGTGA. For the CDR3, the DNA is TGTGCCAGCAGACTAGGGCACAGGGCGAACACTGAAGCTTTCTTT. Translating it yields CASRLGHRANTEAFF.

This chain links TRBV5-1 with TRBJ2-1; 8 bases match TRBD2. This CDR3 contains 16 residues. V shed 3 bases, J shed 3 bases, and the junction held 8 bases outside the gene matches. In germline, CDR1 is SGHRS, CDR2 YFSETQ. The CDR3 DNA is TGCGCCAGCAGCTCCTTAGCGGGAATGGGCTACAATGAGCAGTTCTTC. Amino acids: CASSSLAGMGYNEQFF.

V and J are TRBV6-1 and TRBJ2-3; 12 bases agree with TRBD2. The CDR3 spans 15 residues. V dropped 2 bases and J dropped 4; count of bases not matched to a gene: 1. CDR1 MNHNS and CDR2 SASEGT come from the germline V gene. The CDR3 nucleotides are TGTGCCAGCAGTGAACTAGCGGGGGGGCCAGATACGCAGTATTTT. Protein product: CASSELAGGPDTQYF.

The chain combines TRBV30 with TRBJ1-6; tentative D call: TRBD1 (5 bases). Between the trimmed V and J ends, which lost 0 bases and 2 bases, there was a span of 11 bases. Germline-derived CDR1 and CDR2 are GTSNPN and SVGIG (reference sequence). The CDR3 has 16 amino acids. Here the CDR3 reads CAWSVSGGAYNSPLHF. DNA of the CDR3: TGTGCCTGGAGTGTAAGTGGGGGGGCCTATAATTCACCCCTCCACTTT.

This clone was recorded once. The CDR3 coding sequence is TGTGCCATTGCTGCCGCTGTAGGGGCCCAGTACTTC. Amino acid sequence: CAIAAAVGAQYF. The genes are TRBV10-3 and TRBJ2-5; possible D gene TRBD1, 5 bases. The germline CDR1 and CDR2 sequences are ENHRY and SYGVKD. Trimming removed 9 bases at V and 9 bases at J, with 17 bases between. The CDR3 covers 12 residues.

CDR3 DNA sequence: TGCGCCAGCAGCCAAGCGGGCTGGGCTCACAATGAGCAGTTCTTC. As protein: CASSQAGWAHNEQFF. V is TRBV4-1 and J is TRBJ2-1; D uncertain. This CDR3 has 15 residues. In germline, CDR1 is MGHRA, CDR2 YSYEKL. V lost 1 base and J lost 5, with 12 bases in between.

This chain uses TRBV6-5 with TRBJ2-7; 7 nucleotides line up with TRBD2. Per the germline V gene, CDR1 is MNHEY and CDR2 is SVGAGI. The CDR3 spans 14 residues. V trimming: 7 bases; J trimming: 0 bases; junction bases outside the gene matches: 6. Here the CDR3 DNA reads TGTGCCAGCATTCCGCGGGGGAGCTCCTACGAGCAGTACTTC. Amino acids: CASIPRGSSYEQYF.

The chain couples TRBV11-2 to TRBJ2-5; no clear D. TRBJ2-7 matches the DNA end more closely, so the J call is doubtful. CDR3 length: 13 amino acids. CDR1 SGHAT and CDR2 FQNNGV come from the germline V gene. CDR3 protein: CASSLLTWYEQYF. In nucleotides, the CDR3 is TGTGCCAGCAGCTTATTAACCTGGTACGAGCAGTACTTC.

The chain uses TRBV6-5 and TRBJ1-1; no clear D gene. The germline V gene has CDR1 MNHEY and CDR2 SVGAGI. The V end lost 7 bases, the J end lost 4 bases, and 16 bases lay between the germline ends. The CDR3 covers 14 residues. CDR3 region: CASTLRGSGTEAFF. The CDR3 DNA is TGTGCCAGCACCCTCCGGGGTTCGGGCACTGAAGCTTTCTTT.

V gene TRBV6-1 combines with J gene TRBJ1-1, with D uncertain. There are 15 residues in the CDR3. Germline CDR1 MNHNS, CDR2 SASEGT. The ends were cut back, 2 bases at V and 8 bases at J, with 18 bases in the middle. CDR3 coding DNA: TGTGCCAGCAGTGAACTTCCGGGGAGGGTTTCGGAAGCTTTCTTT. Translation gives CASSELPGRVSEAFF.

This clone was observed a single time. This rearrangement joins TRBV5-1 to TRBJ1-1, with D uncertain. The V end lost 5 bases, the J end lost 1 base, and 9 bases lay between the germline ends. The CDR3 length is 13 residues. CDR1 and CDR2 (germline): SGHRS, YFSETQ. The CDR3 bases are TGCGCCAGCAGACTTCAGCCGAACACTGAAGCTTTCTTT. Residues: CASRLQPNTEAFF.

The rearrangement joins TRBV7-9 to TRBJ1-1; D call uncertain. This CDR3 spans 14 amino acids. Germline values: CDR1 SEHNR, CDR2 FQNEAQ (reference sequence). Trimming cost V 4 bases and J 0 bases, with 9 bases left between them. CDR3 nucleotide sequence: TGTGCCAGCAGCTCCGAGGAGCTGAACACTGAAGCTTTCTTT. Translating it yields CASSSEELNTEAFF.

This sequence joins TRBV5-1 and TRBJ1-2, with 8 bases that match TRBD1. This CDR3 comprises 13 residues. The V gene's germline CDR1 is SGHRS and CDR2 YFSETQ. The V and J ends lost 6 bases and 6 bases, in that order; junction bases with no gene match: 7. CDR3 bases: TGCGCCAGCACCCTACAGGGGGAAGATGGCTACACCTTC. This sequence encodes CASTLQGEDGYTF.

The chain links TRBV7-2 to TRBJ1-1; D gene unclear. V was shortened by 6 bases and J by 11 bases, with 16 bases between the two germline ends. The length of the CDR3 is 12 residues. Germline CDR1 SGHTA, CDR2 FQGNSA. CDR3: CASSTNAVGAFF. CDR3 sequence (DNA): TGTGCCAGCAGTACCAACGCCGTGGGGGCTTTCTTT.

CDR3 DNA sequence: TGTGCCAGCAGTCAGGCCAGTTTGAACACTGAAGCTTTCTTT. Translation gives CASSQASLNTEAFF. This chain links TRBV28 with TRBJ1-1; D remains ambiguous. In germline, CDR1 is MDHEN, CDR2 SYDVKM. CDR3 length: 14 amino acids. The ends were cut back, 5 bases at V and 0 bases at J, with 10 bases in the middle. Looking up the rest from reference TRBV28 and TRBJ1-1 gives the full variable domain: DVKVTQSSRYLVKRTGEKVFLECVQDMDHENMFWYRQDPGLGLRLIYFSYDVKMKEKGDIPEGYSVSREKKERFSLILESASTNQTSMYLCASSQASLNTEAFFGQGTRLTVV.

In DNA, the CDR3 is TGTGCCAGCAGCCCTCAGGGGAGTGAAAAACTGTTTTTT. Protein sequence: CASSPQGSEKLFF. The genes are TRBV4-2 and TRBJ1-4, with D possibly matching TRBD1 (6 bases). V lost 4 bases, J lost 7 bases, and 10 bases lay in between. The germline CDR1 and CDR2 sequences are LGHNA and YNFKEQ. The CDR3 is 13 amino acids.

The chain recombines TRBV7-3 with TRBJ2-1, with 11 bases aligning to TRBD2. The CDR3 is 16 amino acids. With V trimmed by 2 bases and J by 8 bases, 8 bases remained unmatched. Germline CDR1 reads SGHTA; CDR2 reads FQGTGA. The CDR3 DNA is TGTGCCAGCAGCTTACTTGGGCTAGCGGGAGGCTATGAGCAGTTCTTC. Translation gives CASSLLGLAGGYEQFF.

The chain uses TRBV6-5 and TRBJ1-1, with 9 bases identical to TRBD1. J was trimmed by 7 bases and V by 2 bases; bases with no gene match: 11. The CDR3 consists of 16 residues. CDR1 and CDR2 from the germline V gene are MNHEY and SVGAGI. The CDR3, as DNA: TGTGCCAGCAGTTACACAGGGACAGGGTCGAAGTTTGAAGCTTTCTTT. Translating it yields CASSYTGTGSKFEAFF.